Listed here are 13 T cell receptor beta chains from one sample, sequenced in a study of Ad26.COV2.S vaccination and SARS-CoV-2 variants. Treatment: roughly 20 received Ad26.COV2.S at low or high dose, single or two shots; 5 received placebo; per-sample allocation not given. Following the first vaccine or placebo injection, samples were taken on day 63. Data came from immunoSEQ multiplex PCR; TCRdb stores just in-frame clones and leaves some out. The sample consists of roughly 700,000 clones, 89% of them appearing once. The specimen was peripheral blood, collected in a trial of Ad26.COV2.S vaccine versus placebo. The source is a person aged 18 to 59 who received the Ad26.COV2.S COVID-19 vaccine or a placebo.

This clone was observed once. The chain has TRBV27 and TRBJ1-4, with a weak D call TRBD1 (5 bases). CDR3 length: 15 amino acids. V lost 6 bases, J lost 0 bases, and 11 bases lay in between. The germline gives CDR1 MNHEY, CDR2 SMNVEV (reference sequence). The CDR3 nucleotides read TGTGCCAGCAGGTCCTGGGGCTCAACTAATGAAAAACTGTTTTTT. Translating gives CASRSWGSTNEKLFF.

This chain uses TRBV3-1 (or the pseudogene TRBV3-2) with TRBJ2-6; 10 nucleotides agree with TRBD1. CDR3 length equals 20 residues. CDR1 is LGHDT and CDR2 is YNNKEL in the germline V gene (reference sequence). Losses at the gene ends were 1 base for V and 0 bases for J; bases not matched to a gene: 9. The CDR3 reads CASSQGFGTGAFSGANVLTF. The CDR3 DNA reads as TGTGCCAGCAGCCAAGGTTTTGGGACAGGGGCTTTCTCTGGGGCCAACGTCCTGACTTTC.

The chain is built from TRBV6-4 and TRBJ1-1; tentative D call: TRBD1 (6 bases). Trimming removed 6 bases from V and 1 base from J, with 21 bases in between. Germline V lookup: CDR1 MRHNA, CDR2 SNTAGT. This CDR3 contains 17 residues. The CDR3: CASSAMTGSVGNTEAFF. The CDR3 DNA is TGTGCCAGCAGCGCCATGACAGGATCGGTCGGGAACACTGAAGCTTTCTTT.

The V gene is TRBV2, the J gene TRBJ2-5; 8 bases map to TRBD2. The J segment lost 7 bases and the V segment lost 4 bases, leaving 11 bases of the junction unmatched. The length of the CDR3 is 15 residues. Germline V gene data show CDR1 as SNHLY and CDR2 as FYNNEI. DNA for the CDR3: TGTGCCAGCAGTGGGCCGGGACTAGTTAGTGGGACCCAGTACTTC. It yields the protein CASSGPGLVSGTQYF. Full variable domain (remainder filled in from reference TRBV2 and TRBJ2-5): EPEVTQTPSHQVTQMGQEVILRCVPISNHLYFYWYRQILGQKVEFLVSFYNNEISEKSEIFDDQFSVERPDGSNFTLKIRSTKLEDSAMYFCASSGPGLVSGTQYFGPGTRLLVL.

The chain recombines TRBV24-1 with TRBJ2-7; TRBD1 is a possible D gene (6 bases). Germline V CDR1 and CDR2: KGHDR, SFDVKD. The CDR3 totals 14 residues. The V end was cut by 2 bases, the J end by 4 bases, with 11 bases between. CDR3 amino acids: CATSDSGHPYEQYF. CDR3 DNA: TGTGCCACCAGTGATTCGGGACACCCTTACGAGCAGTACTTC.

The rearrangement joins TRBV30 to TRBJ1-5; D gene uncertain. V was clipped by 2 bases and J by 0 bases, with 5 bases between them. This CDR3 spans 13 amino acids. The V gene's germline CDR1 is GTSNPN and CDR2 SVGIG (reference sequence). The CDR3 DNA sequence: TGTGCCTGGAGTCCTAATAGCAATCAGCCCCAGCATTTT. Protein: CAWSPNSNQPQHF.

This clone appeared once. The CDR3 loop reads CASSTGTAGYEQYF. The CDR3 nucleotides read TGTGCCAGCAGTACCGGGACAGCGGGATACGAGCAGTACTTC. The chain joins TRBV6-5 to TRBJ2-7, with D possibly being TRBD1 or TRBD2 (7 bases each). V shed 5 bases and J shed 4 bases, with 15 bases lying between them. There are 14 residues in the CDR3. CDR1 is MNHEY, CDR2 SVGAGI, per germline.

The J gene is TRBJ1-1, the V gene TRBV27; D might be TRBD1 (5 bases). CDR3 length equals 17 residues. The germline gives CDR1 MNHEY, CDR2 SMNVEV (reference sequence). The V and J ends lost 1 base and 0 bases respectively, with 15 bases between them. The CDR3 nucleotides read TGTGCCAGCAGTTTATGGGGCGGGGGGGGACTGAACACTGAAGCTTTCTTT. It is translated as CASSLWGGGGLNTEAFF.

The chain has TRBV7-2 and TRBJ2-5; TRBD2 matches 12 bases. V lost 1 base to trimming and J lost 1 base; unmatched junction nucleotides: 10. The CDR3 is 19 residues long. CDR1 and CDR2 (germline): SGHTA, FQGNSA. CDR3 bases: TGTGCCAGCAGCTTAGAGTTGACTAGCGGGAGAGTTGGCCAAGAGACCCAGTACTTC. It translates to CASSLELTSGRVGQETQYF.

This clone has a handful of counts. V gene TRBV24-1 combines with J gene TRBJ1-5; 9 bases map to TRBD1. J gave up 7 bases and V 2 bases, and 5 bases lay outside the gene matches. Germline V gene sequence: CDR1 KGHDR, CDR2 SFDVKD. The CDR3 consists of 15 residues. CDR3 amino acids: CATSDSGQGRQPQHF. CDR3 DNA sequence: TGTGCCACCAGTGATTCGGGACAGGGAAGACAGCCCCAGCATTTT.

The rearrangement links TRBV19 to TRBJ2-7, with 8 bases lining up with TRBD1. V shed 5 bases and J 2 bases; nucleotides not matched to a gene: 8. CDR1 and CDR2 (germline): LNHDA, SQIVND (reference sequence). The CDR3 has 15 residues. The chain's CDR3 is CASSPKTGATYEQYF. The CDR3, as DNA: TGTGCCAGTAGTCCGAAGACAGGGGCGACCTACGAGCAGTACTTC.

This chain uses TRBV4-3 with TRBJ1-5, with D possibly TRBD1 on 6 matching bases. CDR1 and CDR2 from the germline V gene are LGHNA and YSLEER. Trimming took off 0 bases at V and 6 bases at J, with 15 bases between the two ends. CDR3 length: 16 amino acids. The CDR3 sequence: CASSQDLGGLSQPQHF. CDR3 DNA: TGCGCCAGCAGCCAAGATCTGGGGGGCTTGAGTCAGCCCCAGCATTTT.

This chain connects TRBV10-3 to TRBJ1-1, with 9 bases matching TRBD1. The CDR3 runs to 11 residues. Looked up from germline, CDR1 is ENHRY and CDR2 is SYGVKD. V trimming: 10 bases; J trimming: 6 bases; junction bases outside the gene matches: 3. The CDR3 DNA sequence: TGTGCCACCTGGACAGGGGCTGAAGCTTTCTTT. Translation: CATWTGAEAFF.